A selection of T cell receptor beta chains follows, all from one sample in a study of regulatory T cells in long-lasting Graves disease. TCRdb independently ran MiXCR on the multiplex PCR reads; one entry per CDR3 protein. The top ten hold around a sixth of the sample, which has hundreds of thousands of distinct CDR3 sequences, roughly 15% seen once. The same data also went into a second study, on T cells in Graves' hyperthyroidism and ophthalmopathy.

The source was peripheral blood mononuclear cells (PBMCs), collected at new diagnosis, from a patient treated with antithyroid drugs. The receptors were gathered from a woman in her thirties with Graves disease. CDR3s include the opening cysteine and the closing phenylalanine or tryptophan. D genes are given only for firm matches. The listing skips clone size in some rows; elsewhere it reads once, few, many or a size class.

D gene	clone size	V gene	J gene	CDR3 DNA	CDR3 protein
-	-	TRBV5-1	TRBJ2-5	TGCGCCAGCAGCTATCACAGAAATATTAACCAAGAGACCCAGTACTTC	CASSYHRNINQETQYF
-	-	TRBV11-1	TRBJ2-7	TGTGCCAGCAGCTTAGCTGGTGGCAGCCAGTACTTC	CASSLAGGSQYF
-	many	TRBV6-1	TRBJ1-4	TGTGCCAGCTCCCGCGGGGAAAAACTGTTTTTT	CASSRGEKLFF
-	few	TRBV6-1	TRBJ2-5	TGTGCCAGCAGTGCCGTACAGGGTATCCAAGAGACCCAGTACTTC	CASSAVQGIQETQYF
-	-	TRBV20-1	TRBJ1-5	TGCAGTGCCCAGGGTAGTCAGCCCCAGCATTTT	CSAQGSQPQHF
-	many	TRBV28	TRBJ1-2	TGTGCCAGCAGTTTAAGGGGGACGGTCTATGGCTACACCTTC	CASSLRGTVYGYTF
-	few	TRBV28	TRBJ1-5	TGTGCCAGCAGTTGGCAGGGAAGCGCTCAGCCCCAGCATTTT	CASSWQGSAQPQHF
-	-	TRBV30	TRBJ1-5	TGTGCCTGGAGCGTACGAGGGGTTGTCAATCAGCCCCAGCATTTT	CAWSVRGVVNQPQHF
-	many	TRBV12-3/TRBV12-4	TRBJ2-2	TGTGCCAGCAGTGACCAGAACACCGGGGAGCTGTTTTTT	CASSDQNTGELFF
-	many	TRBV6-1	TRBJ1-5	TGTGCCAGCAGTCCCGAAGCTGCGATTTATAGCAATCAGCCCCAGCATTTT	CASSPEAAIYSNQPQHF
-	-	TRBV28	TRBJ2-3	TGTGCCAGCAGTCCCAGGTCCCCGGATACGCAGTATTTT	CASSPRSPDTQYF
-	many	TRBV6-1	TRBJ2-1	TGTGCCAGCAGTGAAGCCGACGGAGAATCCAATGAGCAGTTCTTC	CASSEADGESNEQFF
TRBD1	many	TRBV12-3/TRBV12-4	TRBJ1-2	TGTGCCAGCAGTTCACCACCGGGACAGGAGTATGGCTACACCTTC	CASSSPPGQEYGYTF
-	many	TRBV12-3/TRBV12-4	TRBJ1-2	TGTGCCGGCAGGGCGATGGGGGGCTACACCTTC	CAGRAMGGYTF
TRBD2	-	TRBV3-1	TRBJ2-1	TGTGCCAGCGGTTACCGGACTAGCGGGAGAATAAATGAGCAGTTCTTC	CASGYRTSGRINEQFF
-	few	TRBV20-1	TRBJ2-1	TGCAGTGCTAGAGATCCTTTGTGGGGCTCCTACAATGAGCAGTTCTTC	CSARDPLWGSYNEQFF
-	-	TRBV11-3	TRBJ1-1	TGTGCCAGCAGCTTATCTGGCTCTTTAGCGTCTGAAGCTTTCTTT	CASSLSGSLASEAFF
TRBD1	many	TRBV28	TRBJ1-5	TGTGCCAGCATGCCGGGCCTACGGACAGGGTCTCAGCCCCAGCATTTT	CASMPGLRTGSQPQHF
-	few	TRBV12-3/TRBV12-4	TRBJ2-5	TGTGCCAGCAGTTTCCGGGGGAAGGACTGGCGCACAACTCAAGAGACCCAGTACTTC	CASSFRGKDWRTTQETQYF
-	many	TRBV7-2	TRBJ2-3	TGTGCCAGCAGCTTCCTTCTAACAGATACGCAGTATTTT	CASSFLLTDTQYF
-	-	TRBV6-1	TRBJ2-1	TGTGCCAGCAGTGAATCACGGAAGTTCTTC	CASSESRKFF
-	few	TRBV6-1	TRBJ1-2	TGTGCCAGCAGACGACAGACTTCTAACTATGGCTACACCTTC	CASRRQTSNYGYTF
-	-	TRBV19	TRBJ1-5	TGTGCCAGTAGTATCATGTCAGGTAGCAATCAGCCCCAGCATTTT	CASSIMSGSNQPQHF
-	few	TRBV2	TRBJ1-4	TGTGCCAGCAGCCCCGACTCATGGTTAGAAAAACTGTTTTTT	CASSPDSWLEKLFF
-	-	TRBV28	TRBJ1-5	TGTGCCACAGGGGTTTTGGACAATCAGCCCCAGCATTTT	CATGVLDNQPQHF
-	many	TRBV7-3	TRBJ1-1	TGTGCCAGCAGCTTAACGGGCTTGCGGGCAGGAGGCACTGAAGCTTTCTTT	CASSLTGLRAGGTEAFF
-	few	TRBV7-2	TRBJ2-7	TGTGCCAGCAGCTTAGAGGTCGGAGTCTCCTACGAGCAGTACTTC	CASSLEVGVSYEQYF
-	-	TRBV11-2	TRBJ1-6	TGTGCCAGCAGCTTGGCCCACTATTCACCCCTCCACTTT	CASSLAHYSPLHF
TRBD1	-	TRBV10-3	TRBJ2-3	TGTGCCATCAGTGTAGGGACAGGGTCCACAGATACGCAGTATTTT	CAISVGTGSTDTQYF
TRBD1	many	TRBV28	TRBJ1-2	TGTGCCAGCATTTCACAGGGGGCCGATGGCTACACCTTC	CASISQGADGYTF
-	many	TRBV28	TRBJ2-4	TGTGCCATCTCGCAGGGGCCCCTAGCCAAAAACATTCAGTACTTC	CAISQGPLAKNIQYF
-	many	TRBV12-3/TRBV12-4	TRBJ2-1	TGTGCCAGCCTAAAGGCCCCGACGGCCTACAATGAGCAGTTCTTC	CASLKAPTAYNEQFF
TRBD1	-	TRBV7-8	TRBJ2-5	TGTGCCAGCAGCCCTAGGACAGGGGGCCAAGAGACCCAGTACTTC	CASSPRTGGQETQYF
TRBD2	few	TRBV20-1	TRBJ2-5	TGCAGTGCAACTAGCGGGAGCCTACAAGAGACCCAGTACTTC	CSATSGSLQETQYF
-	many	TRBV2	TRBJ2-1	TGTGCCAGCAACGTGGGCCGGACTCAATACAATGAGCAGTTCTTC	CASNVGRTQYNEQFF
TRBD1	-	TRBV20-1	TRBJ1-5	TGCAGTGCCCACAGACAGGGAGCCCTGAGGGGCAATCAGCCCCAGCATTTT	CSAHRQGALRGNQPQHF
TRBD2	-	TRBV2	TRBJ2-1	TGTGCCAGCCGTCCCGGGACTAGCGGGGGCAATGAGCAGTTCTTC	CASRPGTSGGNEQFF
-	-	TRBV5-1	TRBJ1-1	TGCGCCAGCAGCTCCGGGTTGGGCAGTTACACTGAAGCTTTCTTT	CASSSGLGSYTEAFF
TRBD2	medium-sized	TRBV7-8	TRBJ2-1	TGTGCCAGCAGCGAATCGGGGGGGCACGGCAATGAGCAGTTCTTC	CASSESGGHGNEQFF
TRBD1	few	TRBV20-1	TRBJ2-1	TGCAGTGCTAGAGAAGGGACAGGGGACAATGAGCAGTTCTTC	CSAREGTGDNEQFF
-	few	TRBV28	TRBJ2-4	TGTGCCAGCAGACCGGGCAGGGAGGACATTCAGTACTTC	CASRPGREDIQYF
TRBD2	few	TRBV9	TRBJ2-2	TGTGCCAGCAGCGTACTAGCGGGACTCATGGGGAATACCGGGGAGCTGTTTTTT	CASSVLAGLMGNTGELFF
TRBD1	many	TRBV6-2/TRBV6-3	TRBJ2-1	TGTGCCAGCAGTCGCACAGGGGTAACCTACAATGAGCAGTTCTTC	CASSRTGVTYNEQFF
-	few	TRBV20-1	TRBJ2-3	TGCAGTGCTACACCCTCCTCGGGATTGGGAGATACGCAGTATTTT	CSATPSSGLGDTQYF
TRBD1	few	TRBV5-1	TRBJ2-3	TGCGCCAGCAGCTCGGCATCGGGGACAGCGCGTTCTAGCACAGATACGCAGTATTTT	CASSSASGTARSSTDTQYF
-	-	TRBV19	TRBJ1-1	TGTGCCAGTAGTACCTGGGGGAGAGGGGGGAACACTGAAGCTTTCTTT	CASSTWGRGGNTEAFF
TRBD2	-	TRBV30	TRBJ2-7	TGTGCCTGGGGGACTAGCGGGAGTTCTTGGTCCTACGAGCAGTACTTC	CAWGTSGSSWSYEQYF
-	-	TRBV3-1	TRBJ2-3	TGTGCCAGCAGCCAAGATAGCGGATACGCTAGCACAGATACGCAGTATTTT	CASSQDSGYASTDTQYF
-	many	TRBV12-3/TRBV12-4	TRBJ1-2	TGTGCCAGCAGTTCTTCTACCGGGGGGCGCGGGGGCTACACCTTC	CASSSSTGGRGGYTF
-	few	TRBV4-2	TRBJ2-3	TGTGCCAGCAGCCAAGAGAACCTACTCACAGATACGCAGTATTTT	CASSQENLLTDTQYF
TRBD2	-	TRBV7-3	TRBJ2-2	TGTGCCAGCAGCCCCTGGACTAGCGGGAGTCCTAGGGAGCTGTTTTTT	CASSPWTSGSPRELFF
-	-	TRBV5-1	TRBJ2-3	TGCGCCAGCAGCTTGTCGGACTACACAGATACGCAGTATTTT	CASSLSDYTDTQYF
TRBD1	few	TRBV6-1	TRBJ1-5	TGTGCCAGCAAGGAGAACAGGGGGATTAGCAATCAGCCCCAGCATTTT	CASKENRGISNQPQHF
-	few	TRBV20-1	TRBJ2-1	TGCAGTGCAGCCGGGAGCGAAATTGAGCAGTTCTTC	CSAAGSEIEQFF
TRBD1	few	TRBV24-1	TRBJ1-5	TGTGCCACCAGTGACTCCGGGACAGGGGATCAGCCCCAGCATTTT	CATSDSGTGDQPQHF
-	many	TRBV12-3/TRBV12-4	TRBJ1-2	TGTGCCAGCAGTTCAGGGCAGGGCGCCTATGGCTACACCTTC	CASSSGQGAYGYTF
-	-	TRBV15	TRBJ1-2	TGTGCCACGACGACGGTTGATAACTATGGCTACACCTTC	CATTTVDNYGYTF
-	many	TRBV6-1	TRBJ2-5	TGTGCCAGCAGTGAAGAGTGGGGGCGCGAGACCCAGTACTTC	CASSEEWGRETQYF